The sequence of this TCR beta chain was determined in a study of response to subunit inactivated influenza vaccine. This CDR3 spans 15 amino acids. Germline V CDR1 and CDR2: SGHTA, FQGNSA. The ends lost 5 bases at V and 4 bases at J; junction bases unmatched: 11. TCRdb itself ran the RT-PCR reads through MiXCR, one entry per CDR3 protein. The sample holds 700,000 to 900,000 distinct CDR3 sequences, roughly 20% seen once. This TCR came from a man between 45 and 60 years old who received an inactivated influenza vaccine. The specimen comprised PBMCs from blood, sampled approximately 5 days after vaccination. The chain employs TRBV7-2 and TRBJ2-7; 7 bases match TRBD2. The CDR3 nucleotides read TGTGCCAGCAGCCTGAGGGGCGGGGGAGAGTACGAGCAGTACTTC. Protein sequence: CASSLRGGGEYEQYF.